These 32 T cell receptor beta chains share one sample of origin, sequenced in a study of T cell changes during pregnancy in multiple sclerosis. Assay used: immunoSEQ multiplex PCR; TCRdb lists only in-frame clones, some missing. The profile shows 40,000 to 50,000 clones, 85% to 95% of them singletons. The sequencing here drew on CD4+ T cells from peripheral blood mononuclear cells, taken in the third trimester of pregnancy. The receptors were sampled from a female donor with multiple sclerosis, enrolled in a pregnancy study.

CDR3 residues: CSLGGSSYNEQFF. For the CDR3, the DNA is TGCAGTCTAGGCGGGAGCTCCTACAATGAGCAGTTCTTC. The chain is built from TRBV29-1 and TRBJ2-1, with 7 bases identical to TRBD2. Germline V gene sequence: CDR1 SQVTM, CDR2 ANQGSEA. The CDR3 extends over 13 amino acids.

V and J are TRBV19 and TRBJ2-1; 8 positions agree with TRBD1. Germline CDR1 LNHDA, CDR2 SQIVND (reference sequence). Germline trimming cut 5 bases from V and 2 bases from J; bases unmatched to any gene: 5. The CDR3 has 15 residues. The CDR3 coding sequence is TGTGCCAGTAGTCCCGCAGGGGGCCCCTACAATGAGCAGTTCTTC. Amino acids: CASSPAGGPYNEQFF.

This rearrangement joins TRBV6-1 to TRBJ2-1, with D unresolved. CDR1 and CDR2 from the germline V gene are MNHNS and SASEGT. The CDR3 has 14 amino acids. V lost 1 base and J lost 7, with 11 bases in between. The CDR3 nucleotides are TGTGCCAGCAGTGAAGAGTCGGTAGTGAATGAGCAGTTCTTC. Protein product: CASSEESVVNEQFF.

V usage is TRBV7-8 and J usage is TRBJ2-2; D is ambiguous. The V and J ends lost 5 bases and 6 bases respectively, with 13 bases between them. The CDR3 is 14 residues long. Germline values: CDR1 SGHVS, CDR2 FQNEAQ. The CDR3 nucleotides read TGTGCCAGCAGCCTGACTCGTCTTGCCGGGGAGCTGTTTTTT. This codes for CASSLTRLAGELFF.

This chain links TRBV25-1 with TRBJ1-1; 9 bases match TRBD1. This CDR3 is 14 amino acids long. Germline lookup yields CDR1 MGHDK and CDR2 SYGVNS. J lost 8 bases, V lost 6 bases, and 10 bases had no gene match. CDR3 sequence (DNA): TGTGCCAGCAGGAGGGGGACAGGGTTATACGAAGCTTTCTTT. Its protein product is CASRRGTGLYEAFF.

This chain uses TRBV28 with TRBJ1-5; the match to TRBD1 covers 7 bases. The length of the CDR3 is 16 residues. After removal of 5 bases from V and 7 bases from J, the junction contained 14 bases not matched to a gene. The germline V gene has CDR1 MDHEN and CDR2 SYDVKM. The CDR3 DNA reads TGTGCCAGCAGTACCTCCGGACAGGCAGAGGGACAGCCCCAGCATTTT. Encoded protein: CASSTSGQAEGQPQHF.

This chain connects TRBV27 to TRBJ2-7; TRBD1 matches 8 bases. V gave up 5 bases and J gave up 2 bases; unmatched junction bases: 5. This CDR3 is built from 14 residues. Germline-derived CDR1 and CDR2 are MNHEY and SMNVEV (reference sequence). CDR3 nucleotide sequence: TGTGCCAGCAGTCCTGGACAGGGTCCCTACGAGCAGTACTTC. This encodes CASSPGQGPYEQYF.

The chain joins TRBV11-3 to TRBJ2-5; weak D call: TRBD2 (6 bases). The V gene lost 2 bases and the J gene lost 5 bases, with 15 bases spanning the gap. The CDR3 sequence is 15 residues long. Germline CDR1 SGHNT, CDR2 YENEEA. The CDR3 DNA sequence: TGTGCCAGCAGCTTACTTCTCGGGAGCGGCGAGACCCAGTACTTC. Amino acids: CASSLLLGSGETQYF.

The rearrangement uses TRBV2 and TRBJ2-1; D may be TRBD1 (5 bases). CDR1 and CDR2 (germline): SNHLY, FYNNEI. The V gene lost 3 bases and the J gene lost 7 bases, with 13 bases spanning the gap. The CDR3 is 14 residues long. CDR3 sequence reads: CASSDGQDMNEQFF. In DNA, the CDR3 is TGTGCCAGCAGTGATGGGCAGGACATGAATGAGCAGTTCTTC. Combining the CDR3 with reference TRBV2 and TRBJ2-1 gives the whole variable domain EPEVTQTPSHQVTQMGQEVILRCVPISNHLYFYWYRQILGQKVEFLVSFYNNEISEKSEIFDDQFSVERPDGSNFTLKIRSTKLEDSAMYFCASSDGQDMNEQFFGPGTRLTVL.

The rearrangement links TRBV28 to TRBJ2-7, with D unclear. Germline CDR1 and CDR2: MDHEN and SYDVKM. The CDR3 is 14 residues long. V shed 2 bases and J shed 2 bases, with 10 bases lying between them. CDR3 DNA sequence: TGTGCCAGCAGTTTAACCCCGGAGACCTACGAGCAGTACTTC. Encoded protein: CASSLTPETYEQYF.

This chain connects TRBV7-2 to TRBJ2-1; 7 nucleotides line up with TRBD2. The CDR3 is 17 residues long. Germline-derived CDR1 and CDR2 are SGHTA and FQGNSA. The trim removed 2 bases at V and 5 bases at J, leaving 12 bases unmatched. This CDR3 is CASSLWTAGEVDNEQFF. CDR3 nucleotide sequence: TGTGCCAGCAGCTTATGGACGGCGGGAGAGGTAGACAATGAGCAGTTCTTC.

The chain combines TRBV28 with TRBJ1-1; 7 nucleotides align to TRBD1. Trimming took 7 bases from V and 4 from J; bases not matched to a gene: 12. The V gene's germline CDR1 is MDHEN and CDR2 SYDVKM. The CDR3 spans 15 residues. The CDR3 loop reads CASNNPQGQATEAFF. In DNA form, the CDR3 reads TGTGCCAGCAATAACCCACAGGGGCAGGCCACTGAAGCTTTCTTT.

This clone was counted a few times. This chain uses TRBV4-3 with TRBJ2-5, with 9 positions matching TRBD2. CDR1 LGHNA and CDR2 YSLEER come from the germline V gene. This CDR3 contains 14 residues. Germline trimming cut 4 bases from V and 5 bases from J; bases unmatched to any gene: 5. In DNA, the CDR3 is TGCGCCAGCAGCCTTGGGACTAGCAAGGAGACCCAGTACTTC. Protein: CASSLGTSKETQYF.

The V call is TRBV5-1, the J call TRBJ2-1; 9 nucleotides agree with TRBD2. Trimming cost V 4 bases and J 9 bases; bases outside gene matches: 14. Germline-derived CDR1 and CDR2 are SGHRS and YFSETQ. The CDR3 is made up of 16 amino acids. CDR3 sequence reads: CASSPQVGGRAGEQFF. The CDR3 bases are TGCGCCAGCAGCCCGCAGGTGGGCGGGAGGGCTGGTGAGCAGTTCTTC.

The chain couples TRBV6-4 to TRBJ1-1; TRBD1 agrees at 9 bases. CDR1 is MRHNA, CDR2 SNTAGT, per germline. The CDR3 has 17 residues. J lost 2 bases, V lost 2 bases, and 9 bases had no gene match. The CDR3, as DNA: TGTGCCAGCAGTGACCCTCACAGGGGGCAAGGAAACACTGAAGCTTTCTTT. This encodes CASSDPHRGQGNTEAFF.

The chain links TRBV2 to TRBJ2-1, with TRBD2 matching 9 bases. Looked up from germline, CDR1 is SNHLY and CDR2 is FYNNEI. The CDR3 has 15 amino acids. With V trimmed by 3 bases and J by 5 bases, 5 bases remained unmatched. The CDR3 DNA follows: TGTGCCAGCAGTGAGCTAGCGGGGACCAACAATGAGCAGTTCTTC. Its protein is CASSELAGTNNEQFF.

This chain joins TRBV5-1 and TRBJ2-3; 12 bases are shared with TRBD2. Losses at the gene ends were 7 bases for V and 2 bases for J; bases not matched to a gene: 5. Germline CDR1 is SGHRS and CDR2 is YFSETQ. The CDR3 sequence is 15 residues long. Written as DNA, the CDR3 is TGCGCCAGCGGGCTAGCGGGAGGGGTCACAGATACGCAGTATTTT. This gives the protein CASGLAGGVTDTQYF.

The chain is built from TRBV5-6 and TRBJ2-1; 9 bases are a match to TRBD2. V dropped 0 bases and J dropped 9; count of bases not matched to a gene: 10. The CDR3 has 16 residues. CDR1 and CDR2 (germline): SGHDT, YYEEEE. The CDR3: CASSLEAGGGTGEQFF. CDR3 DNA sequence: TGTGCCAGCAGCTTGGAAGCGGGAGGTGGTACTGGTGAGCAGTTCTTC.

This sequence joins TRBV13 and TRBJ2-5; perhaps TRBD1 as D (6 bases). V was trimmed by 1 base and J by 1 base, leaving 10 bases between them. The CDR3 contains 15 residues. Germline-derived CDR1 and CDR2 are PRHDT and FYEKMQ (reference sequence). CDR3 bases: TGTGCCAGCAGCTTAGACCGGACAGTCCAAGAGACCCAGTACTTC. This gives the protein CASSLDRTVQETQYF.

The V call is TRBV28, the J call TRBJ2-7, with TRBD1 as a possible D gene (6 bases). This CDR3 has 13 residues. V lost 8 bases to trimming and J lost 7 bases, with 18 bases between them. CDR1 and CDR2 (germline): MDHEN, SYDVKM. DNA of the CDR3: TGTGCCAGCTCGGGACACCTGAATTGGGAGCAGTACTTC. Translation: CASSGHLNWEQYF.

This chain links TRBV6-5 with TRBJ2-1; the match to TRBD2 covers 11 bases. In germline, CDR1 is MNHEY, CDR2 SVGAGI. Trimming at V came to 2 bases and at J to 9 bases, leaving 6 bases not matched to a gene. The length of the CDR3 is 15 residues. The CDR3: CASSYVAGGRGEQFF. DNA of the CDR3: TGTGCCAGCAGTTACGTAGCGGGAGGGCGCGGTGAGCAGTTCTTC.

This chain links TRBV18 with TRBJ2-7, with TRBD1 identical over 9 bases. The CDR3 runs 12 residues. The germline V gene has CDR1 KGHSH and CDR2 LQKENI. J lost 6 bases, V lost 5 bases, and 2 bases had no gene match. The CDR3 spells CASSSDRGEQYF. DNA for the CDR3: TGTGCCAGCTCATCGGACAGGGGCGAGCAGTACTTC.

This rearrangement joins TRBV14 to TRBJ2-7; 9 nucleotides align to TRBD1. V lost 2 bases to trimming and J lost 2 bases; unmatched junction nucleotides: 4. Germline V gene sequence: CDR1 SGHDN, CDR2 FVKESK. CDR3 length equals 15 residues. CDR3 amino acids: CASSQFWDRAYEQYF. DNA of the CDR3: TGTGCCAGCAGCCAATTCTGGGACAGGGCCTACGAGCAGTACTTC.

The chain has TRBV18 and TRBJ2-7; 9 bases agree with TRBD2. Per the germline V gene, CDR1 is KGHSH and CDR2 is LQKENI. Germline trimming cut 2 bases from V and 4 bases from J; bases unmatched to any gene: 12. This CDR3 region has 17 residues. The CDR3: CASSPGPAGGTLYEQYF. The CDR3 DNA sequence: TGTGCCAGCTCACCAGGACCGGCGGGAGGGACCCTGTACGAGCAGTACTTC.

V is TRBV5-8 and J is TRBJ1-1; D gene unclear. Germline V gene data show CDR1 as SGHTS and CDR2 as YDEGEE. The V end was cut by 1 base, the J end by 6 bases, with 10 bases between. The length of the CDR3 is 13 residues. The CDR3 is CASSLRPLSEAFF. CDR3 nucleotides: TGTGCCAGCAGCTTGCGTCCCCTCTCTGAAGCTTTCTTT.

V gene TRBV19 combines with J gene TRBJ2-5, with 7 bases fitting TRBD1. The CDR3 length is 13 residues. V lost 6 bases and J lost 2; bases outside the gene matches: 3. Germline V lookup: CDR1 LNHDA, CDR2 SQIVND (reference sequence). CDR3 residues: CASSPDRQETQYF. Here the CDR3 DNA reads TGTGCCAGTAGCCCGGACAGGCAAGAGACCCAGTACTTC.

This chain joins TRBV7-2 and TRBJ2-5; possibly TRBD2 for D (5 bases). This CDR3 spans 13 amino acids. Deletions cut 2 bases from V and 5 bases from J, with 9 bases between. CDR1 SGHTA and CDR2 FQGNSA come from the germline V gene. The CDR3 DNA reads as TGTGCCAGCAGCTTAACGGGAACGGAGACCCAGTACTTC. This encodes CASSLTGTETQYF.

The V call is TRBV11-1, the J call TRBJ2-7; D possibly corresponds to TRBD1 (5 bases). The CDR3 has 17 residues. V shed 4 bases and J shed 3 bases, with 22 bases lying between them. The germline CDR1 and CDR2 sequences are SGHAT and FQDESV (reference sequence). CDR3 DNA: TGTGCCAGCAGCTCCCGAGTGGGGCAGAAAAAAATCTACGAGCAGTACTTC. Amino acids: CASSSRVGQKKIYEQYF.

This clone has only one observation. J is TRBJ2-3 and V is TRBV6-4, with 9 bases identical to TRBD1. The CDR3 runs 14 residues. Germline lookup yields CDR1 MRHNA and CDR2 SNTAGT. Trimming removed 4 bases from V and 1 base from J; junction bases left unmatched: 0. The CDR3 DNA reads TGTGCCAGCAGTGGGACAGGGGGCACAGATACGCAGTATTTT. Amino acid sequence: CASSGTGGTDTQYF.

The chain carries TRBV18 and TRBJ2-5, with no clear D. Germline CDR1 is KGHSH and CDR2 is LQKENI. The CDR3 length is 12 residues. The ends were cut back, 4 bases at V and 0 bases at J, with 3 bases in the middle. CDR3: CASSLNQETQYF. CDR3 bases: TGTGCCAGCTCACTCAACCAAGAGACCCAGTACTTC.

CDR3 loop: CASSLVSGSGEQYF. The CDR3 DNA reads as TGTGCCAGCAGCTTAGTTTCGGGATCGGGTGAGCAGTACTTC. The chain links TRBV7-9 to TRBJ2-7; perhaps TRBD2 as D (5 bases). The V end was cut by 1 base, the J end by 7 bases, with 14 bases between. This CDR3 has 14 amino acids. The germline gives CDR1 SEHNR, CDR2 FQNEAQ (reference sequence).

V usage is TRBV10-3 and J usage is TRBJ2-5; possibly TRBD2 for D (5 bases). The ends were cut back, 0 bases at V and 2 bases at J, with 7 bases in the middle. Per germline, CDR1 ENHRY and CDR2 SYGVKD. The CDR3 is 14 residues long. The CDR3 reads CAISESRLQETQYF. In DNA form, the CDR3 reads TGTGCCATCAGTGAGTCTCGACTACAAGAGACCCAGTACTTC.